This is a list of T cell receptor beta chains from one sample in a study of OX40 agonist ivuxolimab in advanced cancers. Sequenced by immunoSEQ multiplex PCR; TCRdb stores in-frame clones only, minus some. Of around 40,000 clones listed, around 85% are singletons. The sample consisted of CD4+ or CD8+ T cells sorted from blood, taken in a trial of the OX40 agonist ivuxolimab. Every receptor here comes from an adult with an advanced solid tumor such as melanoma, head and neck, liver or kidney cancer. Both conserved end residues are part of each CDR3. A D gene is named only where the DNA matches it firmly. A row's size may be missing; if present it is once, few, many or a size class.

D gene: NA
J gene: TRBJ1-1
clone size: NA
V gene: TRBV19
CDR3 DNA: TGTGCCAGTAGTAGGGCTATGAACACTGAAGCTTTCTTT
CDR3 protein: CASSRAMNTEAFF

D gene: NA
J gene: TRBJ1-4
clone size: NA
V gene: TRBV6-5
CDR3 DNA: TGTGCCAGCAGTTACTTAGGAGAATATGAAAAACTGTTTTTT
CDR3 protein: CASSYLGEYEKLFF

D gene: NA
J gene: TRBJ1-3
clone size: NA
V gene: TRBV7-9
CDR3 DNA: TGTGCCAGCAGCATGGACAGCAACTCTGGAAACACCATATATTTT
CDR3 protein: CASSMDSNSGNTIYF

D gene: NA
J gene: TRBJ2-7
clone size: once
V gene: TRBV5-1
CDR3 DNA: TGCGCCAGCAGCTTGTCCGGGGCCACGAGCGAGCAGTACTTC
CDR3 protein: CASSLSGATSEQYF

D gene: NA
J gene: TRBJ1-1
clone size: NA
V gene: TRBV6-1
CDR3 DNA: TGTGCCAGCAGTGAATGGGGCCCGAACACTGAAGCTTTCTTT
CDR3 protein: CASSEWGPNTEAFF

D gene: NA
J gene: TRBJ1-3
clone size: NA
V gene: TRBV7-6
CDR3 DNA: TGTGCCAGCAGCCCTGAGGGAAACACCATATATTTT
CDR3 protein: CASSPEGNTIYF

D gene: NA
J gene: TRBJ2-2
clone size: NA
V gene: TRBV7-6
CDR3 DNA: TGTGCCAGCAGCTTAAGCGTGGCGAGCACCGGGGAGCTGTTTTTT
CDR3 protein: CASSLSVASTGELFF

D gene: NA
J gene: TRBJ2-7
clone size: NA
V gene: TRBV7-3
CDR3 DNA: TGTGCCAGCAGACCCCAGCTGTACGAGCAGTACTTC
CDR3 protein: CASRPQLYEQYF

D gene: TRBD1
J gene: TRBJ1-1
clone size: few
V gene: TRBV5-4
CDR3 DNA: TGTGCCAGCAGCGACCGGGACAGGGTTCTCCTGACTGAAGCTTTCTTT
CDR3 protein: CASSDRDRVLLTEAFF

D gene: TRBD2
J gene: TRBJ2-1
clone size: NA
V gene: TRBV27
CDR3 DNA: TGTGCCAGCAGTGGGGCGGGGGGTGGGGACGGGTACGGATACAATGAGCAGTTCTTC
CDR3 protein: CASSGAGGGDGYGYNEQFF

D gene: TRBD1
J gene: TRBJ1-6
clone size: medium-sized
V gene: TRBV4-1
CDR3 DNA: TGCGCCAGCAGCCAAGATACAGGGGTTAATTCACCCCTCCACTTT
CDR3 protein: CASSQDTGVNSPLHF

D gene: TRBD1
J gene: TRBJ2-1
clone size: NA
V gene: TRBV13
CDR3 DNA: TGTGCCAGCAGCTTCCGGGGACAGGGGGGCACAGATGAGCAGTTCTTC
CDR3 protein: CASSFRGQGGTDEQFF

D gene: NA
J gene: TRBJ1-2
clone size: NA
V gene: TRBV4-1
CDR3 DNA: TGCGCCAGCAGCCAAACCCCCGCTCTGGAGGGGTATGGCTACACCTTC
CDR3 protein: CASSQTPALEGYGYTF

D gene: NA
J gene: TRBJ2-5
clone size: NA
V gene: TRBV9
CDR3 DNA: TGTGCCAGCAGCGGTGACGGGGAAGTTGGGCAGTACTTC
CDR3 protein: CASSGDGEVGQYF

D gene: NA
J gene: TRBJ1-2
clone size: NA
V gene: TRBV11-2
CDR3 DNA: TGTGCCAGCAGTCAGACAGGCGGCGGCTATGGCTACACCTTC
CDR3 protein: CASSQTGGGYGYTF

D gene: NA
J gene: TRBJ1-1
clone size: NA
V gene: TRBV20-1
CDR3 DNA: TGCAGTGCTAGGAGGAAGGGGCGGGCTTTCTTT
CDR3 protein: CSARRKGRAFF

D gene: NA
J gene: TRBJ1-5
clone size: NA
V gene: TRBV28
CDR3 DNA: TGTGCCAGCAGTTTTGAAGGGACCAATCAGCCCCAGCATTTT
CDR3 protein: CASSFEGTNQPQHF

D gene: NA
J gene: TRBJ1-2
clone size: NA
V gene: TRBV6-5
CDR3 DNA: TGTGCCAGCAGTTACTCGAATACCGCGTATGGCTACACCTTC
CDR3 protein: CASSYSNTAYGYTF

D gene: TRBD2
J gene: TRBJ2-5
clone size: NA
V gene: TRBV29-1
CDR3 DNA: TGCAGCGTTGATAAAAGCGGGGCAACGTCGGAGACCCAGTACTTC
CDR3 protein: CSVDKSGATSETQYF

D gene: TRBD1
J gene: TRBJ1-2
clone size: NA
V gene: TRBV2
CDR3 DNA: TGTGCCAGCGGTCACGCGACAGGGGCTGGCTATGGCTACACCTTC
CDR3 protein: CASGHATGAGYGYTF

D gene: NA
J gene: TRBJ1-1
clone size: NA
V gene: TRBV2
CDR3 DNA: TGTGCCAGCAGGGCCGGGACAGAAGCTTTCTTT
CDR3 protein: CASRAGTEAFF

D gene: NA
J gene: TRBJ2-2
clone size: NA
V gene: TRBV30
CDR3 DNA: TGTGCCTGGAGTGTACGGCCCTATGACGGGGAGCTGTTTTTT
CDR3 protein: CAWSVRPYDGELFF

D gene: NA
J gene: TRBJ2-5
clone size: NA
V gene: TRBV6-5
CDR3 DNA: TGTGCCAGCAGTTACTCTCCGGGGCGAGAGACCCAGTACTTC
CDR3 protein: CASSYSPGRETQYF

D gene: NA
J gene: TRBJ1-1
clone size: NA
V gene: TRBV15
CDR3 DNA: TGTGCCACCAGCAGAGATCTAGTCGCGCCCATGAACACTGAAGCTTTCTTT
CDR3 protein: CATSRDLVAPMNTEAFF

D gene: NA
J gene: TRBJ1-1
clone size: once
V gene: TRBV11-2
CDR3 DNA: TGTGCCAGCAGCTTAAGCCAAAACACTGAAGCTTTCTTT
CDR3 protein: CASSLSQNTEAFF

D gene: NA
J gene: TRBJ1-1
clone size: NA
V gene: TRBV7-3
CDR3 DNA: TGTGCCAGCAGCTTAGGGGGACAAAACACTGAAGCTTTCTTT
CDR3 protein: CASSLGGQNTEAFF

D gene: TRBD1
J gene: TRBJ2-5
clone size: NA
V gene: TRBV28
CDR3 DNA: TGTGCCAGCAGCCGGACAGGGGATTCATTGGAGACCCAGTACTTC
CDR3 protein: CASSRTGDSLETQYF

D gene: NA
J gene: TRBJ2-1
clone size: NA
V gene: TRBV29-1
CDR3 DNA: TGCAGCGCCGCCGGGGGAGGTATGGGCGGTGAGCAGTTCTTC
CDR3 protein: CSAAGGGMGGEQFF

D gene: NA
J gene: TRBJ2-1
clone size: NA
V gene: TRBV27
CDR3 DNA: TGTGCCAGCAGTCTCCTTTGGGGCAATGAGCAGTTCTTC
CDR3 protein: CASSLLWGNEQFF

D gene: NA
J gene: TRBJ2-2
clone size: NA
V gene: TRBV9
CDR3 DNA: TGTGCCAGCAGCACCCGAGTCGGGGAGCTGTTTTTT
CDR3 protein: CASSTRVGELFF

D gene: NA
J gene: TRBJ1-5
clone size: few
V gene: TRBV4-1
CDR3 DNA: TGCGCCAGCAGCCTTATAGAGGGCAATCAGCCCCAGCATTTT
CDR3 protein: CASSLIEGNQPQHF

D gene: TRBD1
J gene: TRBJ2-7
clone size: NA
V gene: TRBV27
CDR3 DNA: TGTGCCAGCAGTTTAACCGGGACAGGGGGCGAAAGGGCTTACGAGCAGTACTTC
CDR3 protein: CASSLTGTGGERAYEQYF

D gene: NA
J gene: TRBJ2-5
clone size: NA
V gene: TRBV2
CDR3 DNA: TGTGCCAGCAGTGAAAGGGTTCAAGAGACCCAGTACTTC
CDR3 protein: CASSERVQETQYF

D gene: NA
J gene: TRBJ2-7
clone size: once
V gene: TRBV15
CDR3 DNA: TGTGCCACCAGCAGAGATCCCGGCCGCTCCTACGAGCAGTACTTC
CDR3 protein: CATSRDPGRSYEQYF

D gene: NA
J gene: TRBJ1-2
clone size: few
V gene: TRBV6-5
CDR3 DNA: TGTGCCAGCAGTTACTCGAATGGGGCTGGCTACACCTTC
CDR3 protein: CASSYSNGAGYTF

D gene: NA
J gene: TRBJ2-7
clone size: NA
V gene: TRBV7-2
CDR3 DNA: TGTGCCAGCAGCTTACTGTCCGAGCAGTACTTC
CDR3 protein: CASSLLSEQYF

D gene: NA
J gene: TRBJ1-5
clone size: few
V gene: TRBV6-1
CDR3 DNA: TGTGCCAGCAGTGACTCGGTGGATAGCAATCAGCCCCAGCATTTT
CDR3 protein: CASSDSVDSNQPQHF

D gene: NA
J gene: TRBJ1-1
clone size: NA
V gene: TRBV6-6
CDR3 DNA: TGTGCCAGCAGTTACGACGGCCTGAACACTGAAGCTTTCTTT
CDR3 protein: CASSYDGLNTEAFF

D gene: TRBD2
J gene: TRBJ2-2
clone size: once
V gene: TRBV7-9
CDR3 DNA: TGTGCCAGCCTAGCGGGCAAAAACACCGGGGAGCTGTTTTTT
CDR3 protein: CASLAGKNTGELFF

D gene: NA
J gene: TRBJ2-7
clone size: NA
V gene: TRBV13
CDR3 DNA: TGTGCCAGCAGTCTTGGTCTCTACGAGCAGTACTTC
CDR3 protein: CASSLGLYEQYF

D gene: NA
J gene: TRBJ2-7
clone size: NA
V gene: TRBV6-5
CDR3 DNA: TGTGCCAGCAGTTACGGACGCTACGAGCAGTACTTC
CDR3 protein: CASSYGRYEQYF

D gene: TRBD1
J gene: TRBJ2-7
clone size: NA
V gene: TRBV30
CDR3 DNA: TGTGCCTTTTCCGGGACAGGTGTTAGCGAGCAGTACTTC
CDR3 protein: CAFSGTGVSEQYF